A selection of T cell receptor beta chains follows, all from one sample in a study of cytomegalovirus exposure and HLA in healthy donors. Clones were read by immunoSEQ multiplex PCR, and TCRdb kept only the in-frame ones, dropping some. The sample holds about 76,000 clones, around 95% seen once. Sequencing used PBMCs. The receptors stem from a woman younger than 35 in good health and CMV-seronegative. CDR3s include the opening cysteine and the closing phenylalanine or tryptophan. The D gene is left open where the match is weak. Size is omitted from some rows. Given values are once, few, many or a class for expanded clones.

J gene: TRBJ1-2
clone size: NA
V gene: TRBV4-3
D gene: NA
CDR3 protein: CASSQENHRANYGYTF
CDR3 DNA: TGCGCCAGCAGCCAAGAAAATCACAGGGCGAACTATGGCTACACCTTC

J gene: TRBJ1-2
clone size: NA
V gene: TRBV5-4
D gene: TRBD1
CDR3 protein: CASSFMDRGRNGYTF
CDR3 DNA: TGTGCCAGCAGCTTCATGGACAGGGGGCGGAATGGCTACACCTTC

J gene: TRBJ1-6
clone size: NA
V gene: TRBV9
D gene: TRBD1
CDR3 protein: CASSVNPRQGNNSPLHF
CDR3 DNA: TGTGCCAGCAGCGTCAACCCGAGACAGGGTAATAATTCACCCCTCCACTTT

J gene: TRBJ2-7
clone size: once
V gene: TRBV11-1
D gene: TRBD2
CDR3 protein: CASSLGSLASGRDEQYF
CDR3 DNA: TGTGCCAGCAGCCTTGGGAGTCTGGCTAGCGGGAGGGACGAGCAGTACTTC

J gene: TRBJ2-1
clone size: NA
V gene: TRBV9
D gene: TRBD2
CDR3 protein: CASSARLASYNEQFF
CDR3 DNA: TGTGCCAGCAGCGCCAGACTAGCCTCCTACAATGAGCAGTTCTTC

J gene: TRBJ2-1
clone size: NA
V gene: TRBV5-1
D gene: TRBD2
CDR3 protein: CASSLASGGANEQFF
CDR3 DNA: TGCGCCAGCAGCTTGGCTAGCGGGGGGGCCAATGAGCAGTTCTTC

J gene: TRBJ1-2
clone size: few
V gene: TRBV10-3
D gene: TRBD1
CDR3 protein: CAISGFGQGDGGYTF
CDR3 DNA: TGTGCCATCAGTGGGTTTGGACAGGGCGATGGGGGCTACACCTTC

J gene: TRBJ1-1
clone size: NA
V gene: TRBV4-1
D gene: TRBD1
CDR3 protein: CASSQGEQGVTEAFF
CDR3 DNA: TGCGCCAGCAGCCAAGGGGAACAGGGGGTGACTGAAGCTTTCTTT

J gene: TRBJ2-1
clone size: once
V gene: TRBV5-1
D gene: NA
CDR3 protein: CASTLSTGPYNEQFF
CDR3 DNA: TGCGCCAGCACCCTTTCTACAGGGCCCTACAATGAGCAGTTCTTC

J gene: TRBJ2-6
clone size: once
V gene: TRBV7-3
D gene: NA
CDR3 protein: CASSLSGRGSGANVLTF
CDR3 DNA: TGTGCCAGCAGCTTAAGTGGGAGGGGGTCGGGGGCCAACGTCCTGACTTTC

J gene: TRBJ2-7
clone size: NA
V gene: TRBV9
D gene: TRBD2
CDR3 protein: CASSVSGGGSYEQYF
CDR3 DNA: TGTGCCAGCAGCGTCAGCGGGGGTGGGTCCTACGAGCAGTACTTC

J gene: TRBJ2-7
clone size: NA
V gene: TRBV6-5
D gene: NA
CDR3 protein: CASSEIGASYEQYF
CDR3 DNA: TGTGCCAGCAGTGAAATTGGGGCCTCCTACGAGCAGTACTTC

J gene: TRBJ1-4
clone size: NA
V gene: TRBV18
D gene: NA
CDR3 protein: CASSPRNLETVYNEKLFF
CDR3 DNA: TGTGCCAGCTCACCACGGAATTTAGAGACAGTATATAATGAAAAACTGTTTTTT

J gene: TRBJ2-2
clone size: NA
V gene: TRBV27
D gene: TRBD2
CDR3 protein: CASSLSGGVTGELFF
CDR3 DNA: TGTGCCAGCAGTTTAAGCGGGGGGGTTACCGGGGAGCTGTTTTTT

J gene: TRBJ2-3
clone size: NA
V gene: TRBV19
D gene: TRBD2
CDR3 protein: CASRSGGAGTDTQYF
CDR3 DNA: TGTGCCAGCCGTAGCGGGGGGGCTGGCACAGATACGCAGTATTTT

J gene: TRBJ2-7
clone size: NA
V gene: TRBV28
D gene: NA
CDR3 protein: CASSSGPITRYF
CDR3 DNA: TGTGCCAGCAGTTCAGGGCCAATAACTCGGTACTTC

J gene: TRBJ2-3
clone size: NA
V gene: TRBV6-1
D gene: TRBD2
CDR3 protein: CASSETSGGADTQYF
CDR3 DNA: TGTGCCAGCAGTGAGACTAGCGGGGGGGCAGATACGCAGTATTTT